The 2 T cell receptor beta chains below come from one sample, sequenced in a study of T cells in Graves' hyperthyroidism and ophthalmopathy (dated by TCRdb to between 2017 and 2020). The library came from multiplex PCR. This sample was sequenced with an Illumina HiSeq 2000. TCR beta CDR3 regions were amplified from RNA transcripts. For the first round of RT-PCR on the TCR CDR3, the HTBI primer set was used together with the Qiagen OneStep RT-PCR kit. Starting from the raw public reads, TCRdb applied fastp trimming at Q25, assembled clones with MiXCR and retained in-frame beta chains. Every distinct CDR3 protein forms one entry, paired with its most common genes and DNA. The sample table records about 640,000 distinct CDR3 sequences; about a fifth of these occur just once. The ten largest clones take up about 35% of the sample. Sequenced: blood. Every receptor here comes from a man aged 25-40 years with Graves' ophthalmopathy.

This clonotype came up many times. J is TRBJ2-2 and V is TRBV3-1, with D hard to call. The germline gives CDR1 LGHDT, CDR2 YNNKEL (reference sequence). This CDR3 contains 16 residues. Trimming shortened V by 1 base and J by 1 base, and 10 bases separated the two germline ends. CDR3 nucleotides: TGTGCCAGCAGCCAAGGAGTGCTTGTGAACACCGGGGAGCTGTTTTTT. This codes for CASSQGVLVNTGELFF. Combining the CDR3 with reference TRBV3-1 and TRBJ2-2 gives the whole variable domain DTAVSQTPKYLVTQMGNDKSIKCEQNLGHDTMYWYKQDSKKFLKIMFSYNNKELIINETVPNRFSPKSPDKAHLNLHINSLELGDSAVYFCASSQGVLVNTGELFFGEGSRLTVL.

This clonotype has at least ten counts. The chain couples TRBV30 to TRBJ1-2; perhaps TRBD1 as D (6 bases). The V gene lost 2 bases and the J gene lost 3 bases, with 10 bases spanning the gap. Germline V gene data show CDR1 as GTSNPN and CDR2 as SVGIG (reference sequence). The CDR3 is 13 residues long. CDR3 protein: CAWSYRVDYGYTF. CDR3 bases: TGTGCCTGGAGTTACAGGGTTGACTATGGCTACACCTTC.